This T cell receptor beta chain is from a study of human T cells and chemical hapten exposure. The study, taken as a whole, reports: Against controls, expanded TCRs gave rise to significantly more large CDR3 similarity clusters. Unchanged with DPC sensitization were TCRs above 1 in 1000 frequency.

After removal of 1 base from V and 5 bases from J, the junction contained 19 bases not matched to a gene. This CDR3 region has 19 residues. Germline V gene sequence: CDR1 DFQATT, CDR2 SNEGSKA (reference sequence). This sample's time point: pre-sensitization, week 0. Treatment of the sample: therapeutic diphenylcyclopropenone sensitization with weekly scalp DPC. RNA extraction used unfractionated whole blood as the source of total RNA. A note on this clonotype: What it binds is unknown.

TCRdb analysed the RACE reads with MiXCR anew, one entry per CDR3 protein. The sample has more than 150,000 distinct CDR3 sequences, roughly 30% seen once. V usage is TRBV20-1 and J usage is TRBJ2-5; 10 nucleotides align to TRBD2. This clonotype was sampled from a woman under 40 with alopecia areata. Some clones in this sample may be carry-over from other donors' samples. The starting material was whole blood, obtained in connection with sensitization to the hapten diphenylcyclopropenone (DPC). The CDR3 sequence is CSARGYQSGTSVRAETQYF. The CDR3 nucleotides are TGCAGTGCTAGAGGTTATCAGTCCGGGACTAGCGTTCGTGCCGAGACCCAGTACTTC.